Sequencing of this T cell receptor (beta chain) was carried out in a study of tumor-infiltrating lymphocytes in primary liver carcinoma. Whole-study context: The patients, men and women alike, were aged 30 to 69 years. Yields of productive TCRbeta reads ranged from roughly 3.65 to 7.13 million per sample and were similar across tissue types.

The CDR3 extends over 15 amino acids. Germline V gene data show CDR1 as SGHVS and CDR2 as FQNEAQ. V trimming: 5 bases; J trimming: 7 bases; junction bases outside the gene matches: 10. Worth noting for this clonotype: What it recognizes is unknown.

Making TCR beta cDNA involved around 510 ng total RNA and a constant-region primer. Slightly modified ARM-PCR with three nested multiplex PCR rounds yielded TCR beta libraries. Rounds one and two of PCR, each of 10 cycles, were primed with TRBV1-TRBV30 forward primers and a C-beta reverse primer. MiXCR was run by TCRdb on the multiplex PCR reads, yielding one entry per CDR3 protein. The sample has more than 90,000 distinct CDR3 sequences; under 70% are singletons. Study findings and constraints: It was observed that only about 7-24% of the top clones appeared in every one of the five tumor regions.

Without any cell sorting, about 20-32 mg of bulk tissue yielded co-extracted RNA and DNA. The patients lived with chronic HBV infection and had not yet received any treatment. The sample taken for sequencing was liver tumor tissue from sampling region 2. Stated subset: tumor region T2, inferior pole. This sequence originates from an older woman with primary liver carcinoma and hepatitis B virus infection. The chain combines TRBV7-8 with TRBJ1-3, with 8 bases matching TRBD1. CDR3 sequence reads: CASSLGTTGVNTIYF. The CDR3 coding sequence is TGTGCCAGCAGCCTCGGAACGACAGGGGTGAACACCATATATTTT.